This T cell receptor (beta chain) was observed in a study of CXCR3-negative and CXCR3-positive naive CD8 T cells. Study outcomes and limitations: Both naive subsets showed comparably high diversity, and memory CD8+ cells showed much lower diversity. Naive subsets showed comparable surface CD5, and TCR interaction strength was also inferred from TRB CDR3 physicochemistry. In CXCR3-positive naive cells, the TRB CDR3s were more hydrophobic than in CXCR3-negative naive cells.

As for this clonotype: Its antigen is unidentified.

The TRB libraries of cDNA were built by UMI-labeled 5' RACE. TCRdb derives one entry per CDR3 protein from the 5' RACE reads, leaving out DNA. The sample has tens of thousands of distinct CDR3 sequences. This CDR3 has 13 residues. The sequenced sample consisted of naive CXCR3- CD8+ T cells from blood. Documented subset: CD45RO-CCR7+CD27+CD95- naive CD8+ T cells lacking CXCR3 (TNR3-). The genes are TRBV12-3 or TRBV12-4 and TRBJ1-6. The source is a human donor in good health. Some clones in this sample may be carry-over from other donors' samples. This CDR3 is CASGSGSGSPLHF.